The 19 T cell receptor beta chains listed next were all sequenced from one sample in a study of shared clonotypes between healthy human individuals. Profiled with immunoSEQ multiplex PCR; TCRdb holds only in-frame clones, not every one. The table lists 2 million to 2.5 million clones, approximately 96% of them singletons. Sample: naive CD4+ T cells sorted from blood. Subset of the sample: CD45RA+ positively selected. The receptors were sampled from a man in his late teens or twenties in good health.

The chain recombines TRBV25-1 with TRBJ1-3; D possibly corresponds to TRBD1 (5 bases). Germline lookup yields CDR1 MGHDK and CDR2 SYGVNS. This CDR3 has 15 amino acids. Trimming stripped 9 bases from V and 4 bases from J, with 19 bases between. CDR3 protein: CARHGQGYSGNTIYF. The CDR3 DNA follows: TGTGCCAGACACGGGCAGGGATACTCGGGAAACACCATATATTTT. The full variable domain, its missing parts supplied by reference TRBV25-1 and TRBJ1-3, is EADIYQTPRYLVIGTGKKITLECSQTMGHDKMYWYQQDPGMELHLIHYSYGVNSTEKGDLSSESTVSRIRTEHFPLTLESARPSHTSQYLCARHGQGYSGNTIYFGEGSWLTVV.

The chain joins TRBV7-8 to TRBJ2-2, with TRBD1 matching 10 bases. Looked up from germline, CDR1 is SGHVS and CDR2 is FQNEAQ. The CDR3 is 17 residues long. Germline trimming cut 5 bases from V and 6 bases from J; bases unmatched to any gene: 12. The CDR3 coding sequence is TGTGCCAGCAGCCCAGACCCCCGGGACAGGGGATCCGGGGAGCTGTTTTTT. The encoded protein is CASSPDPRDRGSGELFF.

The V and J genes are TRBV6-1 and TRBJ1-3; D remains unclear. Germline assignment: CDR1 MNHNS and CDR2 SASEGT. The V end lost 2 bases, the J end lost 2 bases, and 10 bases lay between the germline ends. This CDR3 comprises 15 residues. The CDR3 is CASSESAGTGNTIYF. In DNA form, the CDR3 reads TGTGCCAGCAGTGAATCAGCAGGAACTGGAAACACCATATATTTT.

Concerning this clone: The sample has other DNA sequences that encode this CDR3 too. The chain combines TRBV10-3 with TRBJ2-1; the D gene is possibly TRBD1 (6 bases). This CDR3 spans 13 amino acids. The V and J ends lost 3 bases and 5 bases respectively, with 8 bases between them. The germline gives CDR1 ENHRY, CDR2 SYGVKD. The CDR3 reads CAISDGQNNEQFF. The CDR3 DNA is TGTGCCATCAGTGACGGACAGAACAATGAGCAGTTCTTC.

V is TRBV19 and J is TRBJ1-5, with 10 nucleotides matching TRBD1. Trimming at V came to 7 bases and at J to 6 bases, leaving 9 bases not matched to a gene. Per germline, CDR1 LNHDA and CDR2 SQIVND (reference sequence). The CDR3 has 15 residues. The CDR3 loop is CASIRQGAVGQPQHF. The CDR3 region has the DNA TGTGCCAGTATTCGACAGGGGGCTGTTGGTCAGCCCCAGCATTTT.

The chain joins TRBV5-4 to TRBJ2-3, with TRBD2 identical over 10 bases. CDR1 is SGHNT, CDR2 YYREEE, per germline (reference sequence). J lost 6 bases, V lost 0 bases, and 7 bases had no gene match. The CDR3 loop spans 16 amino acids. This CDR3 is CASSLDLAGVSDTQYF. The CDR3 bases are TGTGCCAGCAGCTTGGACCTAGCGGGAGTCTCTGATACGCAGTATTTT.

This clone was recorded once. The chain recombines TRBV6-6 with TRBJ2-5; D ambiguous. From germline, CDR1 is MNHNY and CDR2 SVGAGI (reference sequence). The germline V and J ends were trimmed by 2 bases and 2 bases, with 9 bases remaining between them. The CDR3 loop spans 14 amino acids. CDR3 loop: CASSYVYRQETQYF. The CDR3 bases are TGTGCCAGCAGTTACGTTTATCGGCAAGAGACCCAGTACTTC.

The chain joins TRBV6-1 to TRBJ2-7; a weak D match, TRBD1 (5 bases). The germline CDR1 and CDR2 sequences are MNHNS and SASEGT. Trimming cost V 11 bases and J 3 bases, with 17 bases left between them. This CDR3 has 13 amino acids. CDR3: CAVLRVPYYEQYF. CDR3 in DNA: TGTGCCGTCCTCAGGGTCCCTTACTACGAGCAGTACTTC.

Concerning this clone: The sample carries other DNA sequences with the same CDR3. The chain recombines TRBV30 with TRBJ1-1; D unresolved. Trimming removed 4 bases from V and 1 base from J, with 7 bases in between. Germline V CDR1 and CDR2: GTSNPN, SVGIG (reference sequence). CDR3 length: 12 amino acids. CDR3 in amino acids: CAWNPGNTEAFF. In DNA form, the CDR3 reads TGTGCCTGGAACCCAGGGAACACTGAAGCTTTCTTT.

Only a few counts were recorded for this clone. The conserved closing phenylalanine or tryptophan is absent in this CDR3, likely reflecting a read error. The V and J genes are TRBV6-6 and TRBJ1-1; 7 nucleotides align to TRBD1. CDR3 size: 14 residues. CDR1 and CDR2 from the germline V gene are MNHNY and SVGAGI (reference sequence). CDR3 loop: CASSYVTGNTGAFL. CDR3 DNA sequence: TGTGCCAGCAGTTACGTGACAGGGAACACTGGAGCTTTCCTT.

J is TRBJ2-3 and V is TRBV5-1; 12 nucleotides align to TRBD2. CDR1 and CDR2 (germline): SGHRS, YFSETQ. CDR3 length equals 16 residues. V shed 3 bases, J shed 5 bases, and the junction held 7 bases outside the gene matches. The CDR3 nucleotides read TGCGCCAGCAGCTCCCTAGCGGGGGGGCCAAGAGATACGCAGTATTTT. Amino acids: CASSSLAGGPRDTQYF.

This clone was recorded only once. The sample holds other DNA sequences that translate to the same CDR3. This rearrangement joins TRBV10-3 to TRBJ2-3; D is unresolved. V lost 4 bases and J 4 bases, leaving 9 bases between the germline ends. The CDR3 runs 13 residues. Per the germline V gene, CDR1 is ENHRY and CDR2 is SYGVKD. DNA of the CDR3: TGTGCCATCAGTGTTTTAGCCTCAGATACGCAGTATTTT. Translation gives CAISVLASDTQYF.

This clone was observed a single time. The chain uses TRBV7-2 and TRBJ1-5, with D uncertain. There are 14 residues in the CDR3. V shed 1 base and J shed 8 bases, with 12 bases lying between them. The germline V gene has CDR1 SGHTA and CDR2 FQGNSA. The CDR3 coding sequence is TGTGCCAGCAGCTTAGTCTCTGGTTCGGAGCCCCAGCATTTT. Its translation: CASSLVSGSEPQHF.

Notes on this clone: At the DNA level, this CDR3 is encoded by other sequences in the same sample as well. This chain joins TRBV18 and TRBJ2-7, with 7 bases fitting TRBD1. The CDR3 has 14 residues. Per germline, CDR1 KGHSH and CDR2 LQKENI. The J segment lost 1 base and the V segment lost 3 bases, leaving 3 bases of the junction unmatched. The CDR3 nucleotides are TGTGCCAGCTCACCGTTACAGGGGTCCTACGAGCAGTACTTC. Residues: CASSPLQGSYEQYF.

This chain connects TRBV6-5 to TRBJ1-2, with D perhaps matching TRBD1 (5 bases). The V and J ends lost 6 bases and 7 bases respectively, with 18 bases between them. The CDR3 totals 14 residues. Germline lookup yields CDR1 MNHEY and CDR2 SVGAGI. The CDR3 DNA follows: TGTGCCAGCAGCTCCCTCCATTCGGGACTTGGCTACACCTTC. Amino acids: CASSSLHSGLGYTF.

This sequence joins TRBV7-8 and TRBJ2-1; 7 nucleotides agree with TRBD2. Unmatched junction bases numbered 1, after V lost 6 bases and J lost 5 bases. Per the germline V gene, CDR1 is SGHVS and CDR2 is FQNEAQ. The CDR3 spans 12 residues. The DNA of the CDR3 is TGTGCCAGCAGACTAGCGAACAATGAGCAGTTCTTC. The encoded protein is CASRLANNEQFF.

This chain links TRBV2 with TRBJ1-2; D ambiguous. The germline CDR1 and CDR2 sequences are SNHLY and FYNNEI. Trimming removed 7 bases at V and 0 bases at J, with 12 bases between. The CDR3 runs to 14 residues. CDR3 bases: TGTGCCAGCAAAACCGGCTGGGCTAACTATGGCTACACCTTC. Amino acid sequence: CASKTGWANYGYTF.

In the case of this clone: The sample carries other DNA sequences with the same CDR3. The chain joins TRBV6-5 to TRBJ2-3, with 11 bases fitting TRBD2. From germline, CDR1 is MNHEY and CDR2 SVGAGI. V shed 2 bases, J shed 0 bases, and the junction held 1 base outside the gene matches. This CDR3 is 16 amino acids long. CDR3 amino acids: CASSYGTSGSTDTQYF. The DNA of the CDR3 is TGTGCCAGCAGTTACGGGACTAGCGGAAGCACAGATACGCAGTATTTT.

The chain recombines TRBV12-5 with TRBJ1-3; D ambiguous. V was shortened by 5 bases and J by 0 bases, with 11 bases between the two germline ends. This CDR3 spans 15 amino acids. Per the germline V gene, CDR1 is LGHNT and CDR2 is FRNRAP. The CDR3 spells CASGLPQISGNTIYF. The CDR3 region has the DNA TGTGCTAGTGGTCTACCGCAAATCTCTGGAAACACCATATATTTT.